This T cell receptor beta chain was profiled in a study of CD8 T cells in ankylosing spondylitis. Study-level points and caveats: Some motif variants had been reported before (in reactive arthritis synovial fluid and blood). Those disease-linked clones were CD8+; they were also relatively rare in peripheral blood.

The length of the CDR3 is 15 residues. CDR1 and CDR2 from the germline V gene are SEHNR and FQNEAQ (reference sequence). V gave up 6 bases and J gave up 4 bases; unmatched junction bases: 4. A word on this clonotype: Its matching antigen is unknown.

One entry per CDR3 protein results from TCRdb running MiXCR on the 5' RACE reads. The sample yields some 300,000 distinct CDR3 sequences, about 20% seen once. J is TRBJ2-1 and V is TRBV7-9; 12 bases fit TRBD2. The clonotype originates from a female donor with ankylosing spondylitis or in good health (not recorded which). The sequencing input was blood, either unsorted or a sorted T cell fraction (not recorded which). The CDR3 loop is CASRTGLAGYNEQFF. The CDR3 coding sequence is TGTGCCAGCAGGACGGGACTAGCGGGTTACAATGAGCAGTTCTTC.